One and the same sample provided the 21 T cell receptor beta chains below, sequenced in a study of shared clonotypes between healthy human individuals. The protocol was immunoSEQ multiplex PCR, while the TCRdb copy is restricted to in-frame clones and leaves out a portion. The sample yields roughly 1,000,000 clones, around 78% seen once. Sequencing was performed on memory CD4+ T cells from PBMCs. Subset here: CD45RA-negative fraction. Every receptor here comes from a man between 18 and 35 years old in good health. Some clones in this sample may be carry-over from other donors' samples.

This clone was detected only a few times. This rearrangement joins TRBV27 to TRBJ2-7, with 10 positions matching TRBD1. Germline V lookup: CDR1 MNHEY, CDR2 SMNVEV (reference sequence). CDR3 length: 15 residues. J gave up 2 bases and V 10 bases, and 11 bases lay outside the gene matches. The CDR3, as DNA: TGTGCCACCATATCCACCGGGACAGGGGCCTACGAGCAGTACTTC. This gives the protein CATISTGTGAYEQYF.

The chain couples TRBV11-3 to TRBJ2-4; TRBD1 matches at 7 bases. The CDR3 runs 15 residues. Per the germline V gene, CDR1 is SGHNT and CDR2 is YENEEA. V dropped 4 bases and J dropped 8; count of bases not matched to a gene: 11. CDR3: CASSSSRDSEYIQYF. The CDR3 bases are TGTGCCAGCAGCTCGTCCCGGGACAGTGAGTACATTCAGTACTTC.

The chain recombines TRBV7-9 with TRBJ1-4, with D uncertain. Germline CDR1 SEHNR, CDR2 FQNEAQ (reference sequence). The CDR3 has 12 residues. The V end was cut by 2 bases, the J end by 14 bases, with 12 bases between. The CDR3 spells CASSLQSSRLFF. CDR3 sequence (DNA): TGTGCCAGCAGCTTACAGAGCTCTAGGCTGTTTTTT.

Turning to this clone: This same CDR3 is encoded by further DNA sequences in the sample. The rearrangement joins TRBV7-2 to TRBJ2-3, with a possible D match to TRBD2 (6 bases). Trimming took off 1 base at V and 1 base at J, with 9 bases between the two ends. The CDR3 extends over 15 amino acids. Germline V CDR1 and CDR2: SGHTA, FQGNSA. CDR3 sequence (DNA): TGTGCCAGCAGCTTAGTGGCTAGCGGCACAGATACGCAGTATTTT. This codes for CASSLVASGTDTQYF.

This clone appeared a single time. The CDR3 region has the DNA TGTGCCAGCAGGTCGGGGGGGACTAGTAAGTCCGAGCAGTACTTC. It specifies CASRSGGTSKSEQYF. The rearrangement uses TRBV28 and TRBJ2-7; 8 bases fit TRBD2. The trim removed 6 bases at V and 6 bases at J, leaving 13 bases unmatched. The CDR3 runs 15 residues. The germline V gene has CDR1 MDHEN and CDR2 SYDVKM.

This chain uses TRBV2 with TRBJ1-5; D is undetermined. V lost 4 bases, J lost 2 bases, and 15 bases lay in between. The CDR3 sequence is 16 residues long. Germline-derived CDR1 and CDR2 are SNHLY and FYNNEI. CDR3 protein: CASSAMAPERNQPQHF. For the CDR3, the DNA is TGTGCCAGCAGTGCAATGGCCCCGGAACGCAATCAGCCCCAGCATTTT. Full variable domain (outside the CDR3, taken from reference TRBV2 and TRBJ1-5): EPEVTQTPSHQVTQMGQEVILRCVPISNHLYFYWYRQILGQKVEFLVSFYNNEISEKSEIFDDQFSVERPDGSNFTLKIRSTKLEDSAMYFCASSAMAPERNQPQHFGDGTRLSIL.

This chain links TRBV5-4 with TRBJ2-2, with 7 positions matching TRBD1. Germline values: CDR1 SGHNT, CDR2 YYREEE (reference sequence). The CDR3 extends over 16 amino acids. V lost 4 bases and J lost 0; bases outside the gene matches: 6. Written as DNA, the CDR3 is TGTGCCAGCAGCCGACGGACAGGCGCGAACACCGGGGAGCTGTTTTTT. Translated: CASSRRTGANTGELFF.

V is TRBV4-1 and J is TRBJ2-1; D is unresolved. The V end was cut by 0 bases, the J end by 4 bases, with 16 bases between. The CDR3 loop spans 17 amino acids. Per germline, CDR1 MGHRA and CDR2 YSYEKL. The CDR3 loop reads CASSQDPGGRAYNEQFF. The DNA of the CDR3 is TGCGCCAGCAGCCAAGATCCCGGCGGCCGGGCTTACAATGAGCAGTTCTTC.

This chain joins TRBV29-1 and TRBJ1-2; D is undetermined. The CDR3 runs to 12 residues. Germline values: CDR1 SQVTM, CDR2 ANQGSEA. The V and J ends lost 4 bases and 8 bases respectively, with 14 bases between them. The CDR3 DNA reads as TGCAGCGTTGTGTATGGTGGTAGCGGCTACACCTTC. Its translation is CSVVYGGSGYTF.

The chain combines TRBV7-2 with TRBJ2-7; 8 bases agree with TRBD2. J gave up 7 bases and V 5 bases, and 13 bases lay outside the gene matches. From germline, CDR1 is SGHTA and CDR2 FQGNSA. CDR3 length: 15 amino acids. CDR3 nucleotides: TGTGCCAGCAGCCCACCGGGACTAGTTGGACGGGAGCAGTACTTC. It codes for CASSPPGLVGREQYF.

The chain links TRBV4-1 to TRBJ2-3; weak D call: TRBD2 (5 bases). Trimming left V 4 bases short and J 2 bases short, with 13 bases between. Germline-derived CDR1 and CDR2 are MGHRA and YSYEKL. The CDR3 spans 15 residues. This CDR3 reads CASSRGRTFTDTQYF. As DNA, the CDR3 is TGCGCCAGCAGCCGCGGGCGTACCTTCACAGATACGCAGTATTTT.

Turning to this clone: This specimen includes other DNA sequences encoding the same CDR3. J is TRBJ1-4 and V is TRBV5-1, with a possible D match to TRBD1 (6 bases). Trimming shortened V by 3 bases and J by 8 bases, and 14 bases separated the two germline ends. Looked up from germline, CDR1 is SGHRS and CDR2 is YFSETQ. The CDR3 extends over 14 amino acids. CDR3 region: CASSYGGVGEKLFF. CDR3 bases: TGCGCCAGCAGCTATGGGGGCGTAGGAGAAAAACTGTTTTTT.

V and J are TRBV7-2 and TRBJ1-1; TRBD1 matches at 8 bases. This CDR3 spans 15 amino acids. Germline CDR1 and CDR2: SGHTA and FQGNSA. J lost 1 base, V lost 5 bases, and 6 bases had no gene match. The chain's CDR3 is CASSPLQGANTEAFF. CDR3 DNA sequence: TGTGCCAGCAGCCCCCTCCAGGGGGCGAACACTGAAGCTTTCTTT. The whole variable domain, remainder taken from reference TRBV7-2 and TRBJ1-1, is GAGVSQSPSNKVTEKGKDVELRCDPISGHTALYWYRQSLGQGLEFLIYFQGNSAPDKSGLPSDRFSAERTGGSVSTLTIQRTQQEDSAVYLCASSPLQGANTEAFFGQGTRLTVV.

The gene calls are TRBV10-1 and TRBJ2-1, with TRBD2 identical over 10 bases. The CDR3 runs to 15 residues. V shed 0 bases and J 7 bases; nucleotides not matched to a gene: 3. Germline assignment: CDR1 WNHNN and CDR2 SYGVQD (reference sequence). The DNA for the CDR3 is TGCGCCAGCAGTGAGTCGGAGCGGGGGGGGAATGAGCAGTTCTTC. This gives the protein CASSESERGGNEQFF.

This clone has a handful of counts. The chain is built from TRBV25-1 and TRBJ1-5; D is undetermined. The CDR3 is made up of 14 amino acids. V lost 6 bases and J 6 bases, leaving 15 bases between the germline ends. Germline V gene lookup returns CDR1 MGHDK and CDR2 SYGVNS. The DNA for the CDR3 is TGTGCCAGCAGCCACGAGTCCTACGCTCAGCCCCAGCATTTT. Its protein is CASSHESYAQPQHF.

The chain links TRBV7-9 to TRBJ2-7; TRBD2 might be the D (6 bases). Germline CDR1 reads SEHNR; CDR2 reads FQNEAQ (reference sequence). V lost 5 bases and J lost 0, with 17 bases in between. The CDR3 length is 16 residues. The CDR3 is CASSLRWRGASYEQYF. DNA for the CDR3: TGTGCCAGCAGCCTCCGGTGGAGGGGCGCCTCCTACGAGCAGTACTTC.

This chain links TRBV28 with TRBJ2-1; no clear D gene. Germline V CDR1 and CDR2: MDHEN, SYDVKM. CDR3 length: 12 amino acids. Trimming pared 8 bases from V and 15 bases from J, leaving 20 bases between. In nucleotides, the CDR3 is TGTGCCAGCGGAGCCGGGTCAACCTTGAGGTTCTTC. It codes for CASGAGSTLRFF.

The rearrangement uses TRBV27 and TRBJ2-4, with TRBD2 matching 11 bases. CDR1 and CDR2 from the germline V gene are MNHEY and SMNVEV (reference sequence). This CDR3 has 16 amino acids. V gave up 2 bases and J gave up 4 bases; unmatched junction bases: 4. CDR3 loop: CASSLIRTSGKNIQYF. The CDR3 DNA reads TGTGCCAGCAGTTTAATAAGGACTAGCGGGAAAAACATTCAGTACTTC.

This chain links TRBV6-1 with TRBJ2-7; D possibly corresponds to TRBD1 (6 bases). The CDR3 sequence is 14 residues long. V was clipped by 7 bases and J by 0 bases, with 13 bases between them. CDR1 and CDR2 (germline): MNHNS, SASEGT. The CDR3 spells CASNQRGFSYEQYF. The CDR3 DNA sequence: TGTGCCAGCAACCAAAGGGGGTTCTCCTACGAGCAGTACTTC.

The chain couples TRBV4-1 to TRBJ1-3, with D tentatively TRBD1 (6 bases). The germline V gene has CDR1 MGHRA and CDR2 YSYEKL. The V end was cut by 4 bases, the J end by 4 bases, with 20 bases between. The CDR3 length is 17 residues. The CDR3 DNA follows: TGCGCCAGCAGCCCAGGTCGCGCAGGGGCCCCAGGAAACACCATATATTTT. This sequence encodes CASSPGRAGAPGNTIYF.

This clone was counted only a few times. The J gene is TRBJ2-3, the V gene TRBV9; D not certain. Between the trimmed V and J ends, which lost 0 bases and 1 base, there was a span of 9 bases. Germline CDR1 reads SGDLS; CDR2 reads YYNGEE. This CDR3 has 15 residues. CDR3 sequence: CASSVGATRTDTQYF. CDR3 bases: TGTGCCAGCAGCGTAGGAGCGACGCGCACAGATACGCAGTATTTT.